This is a list of T cell receptor beta chains from one sample in a study of T-cell memory formation after mild COVID-19. TCRdb reprocessed the 5' RACE reads with MiXCR, giving one entry per CDR3 protein. The table lists almost 550,000 distinct CDR3 sequences, over 20% of them singletons, with approximately 12% in the top ten. The material sequenced was PBMCs or a T cell subset sorted from them (not recorded which). These receptors came from an adult woman who had mild COVID-19 (a few samples of this study predate the infection). Cell type and time point are not known. Each CDR3 is given with its conserved first and last residue. D genes are given only for firm matches. A row's size may be missing; if present it is once, few, many or a size class.

d_call,v_call,j_call,clone_size,cdr3_nt,cdr3_aa
NA,TRBV6-2/TRBV6-3,TRBJ2-1,NA,TGTGCCAGCAGTTACAAACAGGTCCCCGATCGGGGCAATGAGCAGTTCTTC,CASSYKQVPDRGNEQFF
TRBD1,TRBV6-4,TRBJ1-2,NA,TGTGCCAGCAGGACTACGACAGGGACTAACTATGGCTACACCTTC,CASRTTTGTNYGYTF
NA,TRBV24-1,TRBJ2-3,NA,TGTGCCACCAGTGATCCGGGAGACGGCACAGATACGCAGTATTTT,CATSDPGDGTDTQYF
TRBD2,TRBV7-2,TRBJ2-7,NA,TGTGCCAGCAGCTACCTGAGCATAGGGAGTAGCGGGACCTACGAGCAGTACTTC,CASSYLSIGSSGTYEQYF
TRBD1,TRBV7-9,TRBJ1-3,few,TGTGCCAGCAGCTTAACGACAGGGTCTGGAAACACCATATATTTT,CASSLTTGSGNTIYF
NA,TRBV27,TRBJ2-5,many,TGTGCCAGCAGTTTAGTGGGGACCCAAGAGACCCAGTACTTC,CASSLVGTQETQYF
NA,TRBV5-8,TRBJ2-5,few,TGTGCCAGCAGTCGCCGCGAGGGAACGACCCAGTACTTC,CASSRREGTTQYF
NA,TRBV2,TRBJ2-4,NA,TGTGCCAGTAGAGATGAAAGCAAAAACATTCAGTACTTC,CASRDESKNIQYF
NA,TRBV14,TRBJ2-2,few,TGTGCCAGCAGCCCGCGCAGGGGCTGGACCGGGGAGCTGTTTTTT,CASSPRRGWTGELFF
NA,TRBV20-1,TRBJ2-3,few,TGCAGTGCCCCGCCGGGGGGCCTTATCACAGATACGCAGTATTTT,CSAPPGGLITDTQYF
TRBD2,TRBV10-2,TRBJ2-5,NA,TGCGCCAGCAATCCCGGACTAGCGGGGGGTTCGGAGACCCAGTACTTC,CASNPGLAGGSETQYF
TRBD2,TRBV5-1,TRBJ2-1,many,TGCGCCAGCAGCACTAGCGGGGGGGCGAATGAGCAGTTCTTC,CASSTSGGANEQFF
NA,TRBV19,TRBJ2-2,few,TGTGCCAGTAACGCCGGGACTGTGAACACCGGGGAGCTGTTTTTT,CASNAGTVNTGELFF
TRBD1,TRBV7-9,TRBJ2-3,NA,TGTGCCAGCAGCTCACAGGGGTCGGGCGATACGCAGTATTTT,CASSSQGSGDTQYF
NA,TRBV29-1,TRBJ1-2,NA,TGCAGCGTTGAAGATAGACCCCTTCCAGCCTATGGCTACACCTTC,CSVEDRPLPAYGYTF
TRBD2,TRBV12-3/TRBV12-4,TRBJ2-3,few,TGTGCCAGCAGTTTACTAGGGACTAGAGGTGATTTT,CASSLLGTRGDF
NA,TRBV4-3,TRBJ2-1,NA,TGCGCCAGCAGTCGTACGCGACTAGACAATGAGCAGTTCTTC,CASSRTRLDNEQFF
TRBD2,TRBV6-6,TRBJ2-5,NA,TGTGCCAGCAGTTACCCAAGCGGGGTGAACCAAGAGACCCAGTACTTC,CASSYPSGVNQETQYF
TRBD1,TRBV5-1,TRBJ2-7,few,TGCGCCAGCCGTCAGGGGGCTTTCGAGCAGTACTTC,CASRQGAFEQYF
TRBD1,TRBV7-2,TRBJ1-1,few,TGTGCCAGCAGCAACGACAGGGTCACTGAAGCTTTCTTT,CASSNDRVTEAFF
NA,TRBV7-9,TRBJ2-1,NA,TGTGCCAGCAGTTCCTCGGTGAGGGAGCAGTTCTTC,CASSSSVREQFF
NA,TRBV18,TRBJ2-7,NA,TGTGCCAGCTCACCAGGGTACGGATCCTACGAGCAGTACTTC,CASSPGYGSYEQYF
NA,TRBV4-1,TRBJ1-1,NA,TGCGCCAGCAGCCAATGGGGGTCTTCGAACACTGAAGCTTTCTTT,CASSQWGSSNTEAFF
NA,TRBV5-6,TRBJ1-1,few,TGTGCCAGCAGCTTAGTTCGCCACACTGAAGCTTTCTTT,CASSLVRHTEAFF
NA,TRBV5-1,TRBJ1-2,few,TGCGCCAGCAGCCCGGGGGGCCCCCCTAACTATGGCTACACCTTC,CASSPGGPPNYGYTF
NA,TRBV7-8,TRBJ2-7,many,TGTGCCACAGGGGCGCCCAGTGGCACCTACGAGCAGTACTTC,CATGAPSGTYEQYF
NA,TRBV5-1,TRBJ1-1,NA,TGCGCCAGCAGCTCTCGCGGGGAGGCCACTGAAGCTTTCTTT,CASSSRGEATEAFF
NA,TRBV4-1,TRBJ1-5,NA,TGCGCCAGCAGCCAAGTGATAGCGGTTGGGCGGCCCCAGCATTTT,CASSQVIAVGRPQHF
TRBD2,TRBV6-6,TRBJ2-1,few,TGTGCCAGCAGTTATCTAGCGGGAGCTCCCTATGAGCAGTTCTTC,CASSYLAGAPYEQFF
NA,TRBV15,TRBJ2-1,few,TGTGCCACCAGCAGAGTGGGCTCGCTGTACAATGAGCAGTTCTTC,CATSRVGSLYNEQFF
NA,TRBV11-2,TRBJ2-3,NA,TGTGCCAGCAGCTTAGAGCTGGCGGGGCCCCCGGCTGCTGGGCAGTATTTT,CASSLELAGPPAAGQYF
NA,TRBV29-1,TRBJ1-1,few,TGCAGCGTTGAGGGGGCAGCGAGGGGTCCTGAAGCTTTCTTT,CSVEGAARGPEAFF
TRBD2,TRBV11-1,TRBJ2-7,few,TGTGCCAGCAGCTTAGGCGGGAGATCCCCCTCCTACGAGCAGTACTTC,CASSLGGRSPSYEQYF
NA,TRBV7-9,TRBJ2-1,NA,TGTGCCAGCAGCCCCCCGGCTATCGAGCAGTTCTTC,CASSPPAIEQFF
TRBD1,TRBV7-9,TRBJ1-5,few,TGTGCCAGCAGCTCCGACAGGGGTCAGAGCAATCAGCCCCAGCATTTT,CASSSDRGQSNQPQHF
NA,TRBV12-3/TRBV12-4,TRBJ2-7,NA,TGTGCCAGCAGTTTCTCAACAGGGCCCTACGAGCAGTACTTC,CASSFSTGPYEQYF
TRBD2,TRBV5-1,TRBJ2-7,many,TGCGCCAGCAGCACAGCGGGGGGCTCCTACGAGCAGTACTTC,CASSTAGGSYEQYF
TRBD1,TRBV12-3/TRBV12-4,TRBJ2-6,few,TGTGCCAGCAGCCACCCAGGGGGCAGCTCTGGGGCCAACGTCCTGACTTTC,CASSHPGGSSGANVLTF
TRBD2,TRBV14,TRBJ2-1,NA,TGTGCCAGCAGCCAAGGGACTAGTAGGCGTGGGGTCTTC,CASSQGTSRRGVF